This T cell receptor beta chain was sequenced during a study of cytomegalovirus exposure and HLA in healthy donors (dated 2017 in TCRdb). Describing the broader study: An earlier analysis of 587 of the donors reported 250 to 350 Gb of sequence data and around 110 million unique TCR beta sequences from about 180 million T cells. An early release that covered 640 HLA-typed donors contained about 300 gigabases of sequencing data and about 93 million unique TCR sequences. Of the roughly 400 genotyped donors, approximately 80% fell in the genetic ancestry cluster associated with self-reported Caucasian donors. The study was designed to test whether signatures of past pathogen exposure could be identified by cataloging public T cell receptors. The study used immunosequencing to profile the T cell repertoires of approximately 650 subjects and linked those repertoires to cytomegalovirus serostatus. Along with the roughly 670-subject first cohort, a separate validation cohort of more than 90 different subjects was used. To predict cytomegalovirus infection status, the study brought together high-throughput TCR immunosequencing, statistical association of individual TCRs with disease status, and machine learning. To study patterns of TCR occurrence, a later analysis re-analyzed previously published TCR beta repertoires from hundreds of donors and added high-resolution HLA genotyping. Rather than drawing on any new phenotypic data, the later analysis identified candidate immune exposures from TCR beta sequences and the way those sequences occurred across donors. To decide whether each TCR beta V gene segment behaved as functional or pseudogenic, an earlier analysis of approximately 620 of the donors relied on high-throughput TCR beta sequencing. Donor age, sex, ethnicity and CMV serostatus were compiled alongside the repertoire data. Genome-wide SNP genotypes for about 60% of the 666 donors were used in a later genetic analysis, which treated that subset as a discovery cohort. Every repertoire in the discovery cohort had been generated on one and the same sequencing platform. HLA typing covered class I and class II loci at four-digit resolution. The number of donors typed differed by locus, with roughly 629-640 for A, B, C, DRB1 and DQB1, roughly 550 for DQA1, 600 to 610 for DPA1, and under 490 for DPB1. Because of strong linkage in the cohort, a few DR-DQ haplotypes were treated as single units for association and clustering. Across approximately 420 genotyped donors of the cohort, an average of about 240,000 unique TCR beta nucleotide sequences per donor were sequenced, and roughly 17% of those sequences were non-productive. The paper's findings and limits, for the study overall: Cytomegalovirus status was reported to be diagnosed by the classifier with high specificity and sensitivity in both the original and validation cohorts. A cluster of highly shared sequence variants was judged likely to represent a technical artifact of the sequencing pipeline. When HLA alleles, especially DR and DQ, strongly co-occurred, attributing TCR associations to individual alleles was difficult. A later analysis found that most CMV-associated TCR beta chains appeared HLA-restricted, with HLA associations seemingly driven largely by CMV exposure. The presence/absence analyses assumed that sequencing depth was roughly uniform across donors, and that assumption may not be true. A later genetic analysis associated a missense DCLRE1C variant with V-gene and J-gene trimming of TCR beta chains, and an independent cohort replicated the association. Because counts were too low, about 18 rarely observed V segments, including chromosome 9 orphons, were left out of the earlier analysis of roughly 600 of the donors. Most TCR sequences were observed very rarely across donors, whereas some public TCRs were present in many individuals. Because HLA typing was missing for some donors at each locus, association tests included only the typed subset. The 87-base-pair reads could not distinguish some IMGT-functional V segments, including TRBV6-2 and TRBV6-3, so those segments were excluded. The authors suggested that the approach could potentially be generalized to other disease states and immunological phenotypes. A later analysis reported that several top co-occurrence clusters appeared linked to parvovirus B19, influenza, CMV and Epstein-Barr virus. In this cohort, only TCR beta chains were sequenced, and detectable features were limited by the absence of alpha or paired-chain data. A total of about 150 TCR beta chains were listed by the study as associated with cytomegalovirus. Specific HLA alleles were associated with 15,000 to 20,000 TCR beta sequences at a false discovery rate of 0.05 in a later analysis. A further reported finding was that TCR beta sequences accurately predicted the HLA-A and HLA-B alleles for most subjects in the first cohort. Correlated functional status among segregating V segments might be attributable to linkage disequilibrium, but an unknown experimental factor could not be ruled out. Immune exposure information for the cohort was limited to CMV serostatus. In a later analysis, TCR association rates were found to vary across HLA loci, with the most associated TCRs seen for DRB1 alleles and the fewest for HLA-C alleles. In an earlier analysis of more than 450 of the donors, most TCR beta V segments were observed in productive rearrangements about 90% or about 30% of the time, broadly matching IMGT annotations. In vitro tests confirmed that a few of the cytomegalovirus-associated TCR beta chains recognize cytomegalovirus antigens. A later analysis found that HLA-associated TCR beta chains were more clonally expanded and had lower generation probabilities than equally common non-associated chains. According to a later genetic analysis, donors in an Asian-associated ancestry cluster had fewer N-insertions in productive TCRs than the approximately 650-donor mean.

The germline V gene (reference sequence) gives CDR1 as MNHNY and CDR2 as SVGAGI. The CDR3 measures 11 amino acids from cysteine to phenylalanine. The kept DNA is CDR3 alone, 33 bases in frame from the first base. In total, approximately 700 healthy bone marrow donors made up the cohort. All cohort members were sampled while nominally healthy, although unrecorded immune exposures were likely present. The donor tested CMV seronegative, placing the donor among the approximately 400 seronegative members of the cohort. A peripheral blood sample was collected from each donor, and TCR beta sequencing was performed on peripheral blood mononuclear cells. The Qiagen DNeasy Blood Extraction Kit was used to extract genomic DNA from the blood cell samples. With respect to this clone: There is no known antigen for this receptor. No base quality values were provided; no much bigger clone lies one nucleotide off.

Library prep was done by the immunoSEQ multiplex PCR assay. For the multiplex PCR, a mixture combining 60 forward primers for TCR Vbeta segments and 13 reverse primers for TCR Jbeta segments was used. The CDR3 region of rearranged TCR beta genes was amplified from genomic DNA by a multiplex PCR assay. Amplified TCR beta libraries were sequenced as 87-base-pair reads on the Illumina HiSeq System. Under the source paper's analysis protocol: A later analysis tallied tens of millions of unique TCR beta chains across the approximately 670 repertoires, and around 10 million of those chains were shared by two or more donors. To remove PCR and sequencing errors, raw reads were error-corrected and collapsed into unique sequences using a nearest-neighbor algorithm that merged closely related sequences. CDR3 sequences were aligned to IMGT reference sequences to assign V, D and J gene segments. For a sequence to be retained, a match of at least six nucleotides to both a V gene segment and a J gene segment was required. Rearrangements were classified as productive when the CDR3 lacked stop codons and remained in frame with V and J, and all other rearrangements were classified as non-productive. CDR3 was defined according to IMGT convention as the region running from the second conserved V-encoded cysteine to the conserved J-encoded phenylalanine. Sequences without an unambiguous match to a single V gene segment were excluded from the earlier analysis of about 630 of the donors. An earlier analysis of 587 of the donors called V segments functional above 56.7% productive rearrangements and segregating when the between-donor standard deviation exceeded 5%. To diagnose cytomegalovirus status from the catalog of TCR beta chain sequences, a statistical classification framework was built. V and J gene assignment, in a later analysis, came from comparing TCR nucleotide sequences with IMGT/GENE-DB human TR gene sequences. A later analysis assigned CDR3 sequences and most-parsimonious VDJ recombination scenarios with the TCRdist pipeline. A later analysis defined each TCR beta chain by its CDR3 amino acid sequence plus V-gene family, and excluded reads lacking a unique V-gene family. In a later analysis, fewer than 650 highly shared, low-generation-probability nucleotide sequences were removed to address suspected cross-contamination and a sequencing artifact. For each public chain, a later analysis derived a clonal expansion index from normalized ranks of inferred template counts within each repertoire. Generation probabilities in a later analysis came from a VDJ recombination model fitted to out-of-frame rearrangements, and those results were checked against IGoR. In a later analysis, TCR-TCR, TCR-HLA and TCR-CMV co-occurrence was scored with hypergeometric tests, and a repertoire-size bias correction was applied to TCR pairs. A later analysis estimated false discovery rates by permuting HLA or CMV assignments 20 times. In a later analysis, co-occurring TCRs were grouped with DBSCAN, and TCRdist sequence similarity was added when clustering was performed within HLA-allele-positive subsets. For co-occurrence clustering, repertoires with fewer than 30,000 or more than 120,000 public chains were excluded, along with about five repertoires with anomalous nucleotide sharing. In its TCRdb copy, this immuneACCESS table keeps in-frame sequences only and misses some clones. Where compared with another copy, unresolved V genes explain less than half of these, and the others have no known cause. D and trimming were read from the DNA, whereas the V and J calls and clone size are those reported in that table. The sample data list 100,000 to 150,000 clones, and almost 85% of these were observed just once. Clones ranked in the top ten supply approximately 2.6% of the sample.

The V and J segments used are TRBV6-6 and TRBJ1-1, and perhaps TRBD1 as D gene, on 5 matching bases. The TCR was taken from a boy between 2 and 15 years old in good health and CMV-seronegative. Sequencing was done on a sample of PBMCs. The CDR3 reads CAVTWGAEAFF. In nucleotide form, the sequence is TGTGCGGTCACGTGGGGCGCTGAAGCTTTCTTT.